This TCR beta chain stems from a study of T cells in localized non-small cell lung cancer. V was clipped by 5 bases and J by 6 bases, with 14 bases between them. Germline V lookup: CDR1 SGHNT, CDR2 YENEEA. CDR3 size: 14 residues. Study results and caveats: A higher density of T cells in blood coincided with extended overall survival. Uninvolved adjacent lung showed higher T cell clonality than tumor.

A few counts support this clone. What it binds is unknown. The repertoire was sequenced with immunoSEQ multiplex PCR; TCRdb's copy has only in-frame clones and lacks some. The data show about 2,500 clones, 20% to 30% seen once. Sample: normal lung tissue next to the tumor, taken before any cancer treatment. This TCR came from a man between 35 and 75 years old with stage II lung adenocarcinoma. V and J are TRBV11-3 and TRBJ2-1, with a tentative D call TRBD1 (6 bases). As DNA, the CDR3 is TGTGCCAGCAGCCAACTTGGGGGCCTCAATGAGCAGTTCTTC. This sequence encodes CASSQLGGLNEQFF.